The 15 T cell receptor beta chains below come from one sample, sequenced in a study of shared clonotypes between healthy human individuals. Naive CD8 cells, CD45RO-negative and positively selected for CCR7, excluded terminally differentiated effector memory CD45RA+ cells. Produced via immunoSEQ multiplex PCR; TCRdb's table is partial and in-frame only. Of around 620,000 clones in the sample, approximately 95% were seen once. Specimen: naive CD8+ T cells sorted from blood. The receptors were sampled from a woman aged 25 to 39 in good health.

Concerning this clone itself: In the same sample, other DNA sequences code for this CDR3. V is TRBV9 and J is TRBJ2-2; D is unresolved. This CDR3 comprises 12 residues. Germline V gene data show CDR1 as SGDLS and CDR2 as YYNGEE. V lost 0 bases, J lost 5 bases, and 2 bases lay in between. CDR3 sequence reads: CASSVGTGELFF. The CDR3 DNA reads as TGTGCCAGCAGCGTAGGTACCGGGGAGCTGTTTTTT.

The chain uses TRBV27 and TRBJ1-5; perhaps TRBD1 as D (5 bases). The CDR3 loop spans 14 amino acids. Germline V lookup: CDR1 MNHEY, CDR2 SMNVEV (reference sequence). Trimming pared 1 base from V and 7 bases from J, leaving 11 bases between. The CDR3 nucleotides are TGTGCCAGCAGTTTATTCGGAGGGACGCAGCCCCAGCATTTT. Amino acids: CASSLFGGTQPQHF.

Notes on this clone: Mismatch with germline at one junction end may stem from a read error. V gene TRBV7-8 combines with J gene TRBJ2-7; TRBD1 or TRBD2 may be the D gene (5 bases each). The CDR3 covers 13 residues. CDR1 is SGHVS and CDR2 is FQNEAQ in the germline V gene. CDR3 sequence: CASSPFGSQGVCF. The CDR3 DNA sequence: TGTGCCAGCAGCCCGTTCGGGTCGCAGGGAGTCTGCTTC.

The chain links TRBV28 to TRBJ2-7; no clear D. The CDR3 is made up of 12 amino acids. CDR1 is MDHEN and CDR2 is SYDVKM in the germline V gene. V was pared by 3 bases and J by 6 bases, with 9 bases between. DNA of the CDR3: TGTGCCAGCAGTTTTACCTCAGCCGAGCAGTACTTC. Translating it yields CASSFTSAEQYF. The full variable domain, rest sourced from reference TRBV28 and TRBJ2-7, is DVKVTQSSRYLVKRTGEKVFLECVQDMDHENMFWYRQDPGLGLRLIYFSYDVKMKEKGDIPEGYSVSREKKERFSLILESASTNQTSMYLCASSFTSAEQYFGPGTRLTVT.

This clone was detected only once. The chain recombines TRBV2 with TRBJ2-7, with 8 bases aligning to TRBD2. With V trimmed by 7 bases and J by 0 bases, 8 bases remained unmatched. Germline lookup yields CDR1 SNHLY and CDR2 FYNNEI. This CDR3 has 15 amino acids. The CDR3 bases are TGTGCCAGCATCGGCCCGAGCGGGAGCTCCTACGAGCAGTACTTC. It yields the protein CASIGPSGSSYEQYF.

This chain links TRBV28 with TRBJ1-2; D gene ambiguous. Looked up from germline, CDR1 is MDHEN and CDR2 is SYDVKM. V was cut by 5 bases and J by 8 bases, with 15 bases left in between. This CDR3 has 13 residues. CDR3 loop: CASSLIPGRGYTF. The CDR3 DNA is TGTGCCAGCAGTCTTATACCGGGCCGCGGCTACACCTTC.

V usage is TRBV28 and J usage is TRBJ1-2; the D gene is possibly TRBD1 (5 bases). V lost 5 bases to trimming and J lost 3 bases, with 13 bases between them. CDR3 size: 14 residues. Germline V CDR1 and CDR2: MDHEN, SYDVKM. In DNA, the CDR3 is TGTGCCAGCAGTCAGGACATTGACTACTATGGCTACACCTTC. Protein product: CASSQDIDYYGYTF.

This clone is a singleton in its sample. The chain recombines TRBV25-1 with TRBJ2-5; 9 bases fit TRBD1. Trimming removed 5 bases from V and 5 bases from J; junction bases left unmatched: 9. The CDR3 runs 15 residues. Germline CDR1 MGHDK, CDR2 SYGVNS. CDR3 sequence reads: CASSRVAGTGETQYF. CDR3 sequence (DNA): TGTGCCAGCAGTCGCGTTGCAGGGACAGGGGAGACCCAGTACTTC.

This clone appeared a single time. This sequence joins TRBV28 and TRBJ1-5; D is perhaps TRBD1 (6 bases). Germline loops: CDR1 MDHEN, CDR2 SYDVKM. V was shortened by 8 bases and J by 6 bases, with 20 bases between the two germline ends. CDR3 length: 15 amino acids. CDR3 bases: TGTGCCAGCGCCCACGGCGTGGGGGGCGCTCAGCCCCAGCATTTT. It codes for CASAHGVGGAQPQHF. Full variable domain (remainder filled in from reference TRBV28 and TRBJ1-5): DVKVTQSSRYLVKRTGEKVFLECVQDMDHENMFWYRQDPGLGLRLIYFSYDVKMKEKGDIPEGYSVSREKKERFSLILESASTNQTSMYLCASAHGVGGAQPQHFGDGTRLSIL.

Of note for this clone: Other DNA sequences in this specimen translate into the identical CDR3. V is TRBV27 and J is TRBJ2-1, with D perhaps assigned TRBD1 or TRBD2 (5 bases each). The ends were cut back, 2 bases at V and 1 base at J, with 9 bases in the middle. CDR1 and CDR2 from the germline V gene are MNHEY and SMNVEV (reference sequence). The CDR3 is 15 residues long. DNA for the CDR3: TGTGCCAGCAGTTTAAGGGACGCATCCTACAATGAGCAGTTCTTC. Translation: CASSLRDASYNEQFF.

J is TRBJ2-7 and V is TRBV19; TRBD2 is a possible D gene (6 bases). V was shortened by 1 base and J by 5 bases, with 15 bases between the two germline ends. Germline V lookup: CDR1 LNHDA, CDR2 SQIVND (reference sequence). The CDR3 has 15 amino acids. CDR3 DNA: TGTGCCAGTAGTATAGGAGGTCGGGAGCCGGACGAGCAGTACTTC. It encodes CASSIGGREPDEQYF. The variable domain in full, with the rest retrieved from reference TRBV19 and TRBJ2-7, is DGGITQSPKYLFRKEGQNVTLSCEQNLNHDAMYWYRQDPGQGLRLIYYSQIVNDFQKGDIAEGYSVSREKKESFPLTVTSAQKNPTAFYLCASSIGGREPDEQYFGPGTRLTVT.

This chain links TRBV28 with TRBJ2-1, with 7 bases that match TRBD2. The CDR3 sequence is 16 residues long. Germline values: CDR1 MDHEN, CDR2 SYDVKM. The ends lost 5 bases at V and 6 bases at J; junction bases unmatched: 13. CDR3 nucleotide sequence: TGTGCCAGCAGTCCCCTAGCGGTCCAAGGGATCAATGAGCAGTTCTTC. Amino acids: CASSPLAVQGINEQFF.

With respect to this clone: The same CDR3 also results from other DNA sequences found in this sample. CDR3 sequence (DNA): TGTGCCAGCAGCTTAGGGACAACTAGCACAGATACGCAGTATTTT. Translation: CASSLGTTSTDTQYF. The chain is built from TRBV7-2 and TRBJ2-3, with a tentative D call TRBD1 (5 bases). This CDR3 has 15 residues. CDR1 SGHTA and CDR2 FQGNSA come from the germline V gene. V was trimmed by 1 base and J by 0 bases, leaving 8 bases between them.

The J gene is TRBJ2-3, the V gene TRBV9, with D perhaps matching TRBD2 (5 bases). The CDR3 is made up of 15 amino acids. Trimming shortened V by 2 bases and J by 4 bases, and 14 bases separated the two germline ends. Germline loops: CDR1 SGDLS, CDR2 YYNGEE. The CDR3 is CASSVEAGGSDTQYF. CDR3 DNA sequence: TGTGCCAGCAGCGTCGAGGCGGGCGGATCAGATACGCAGTATTTT.

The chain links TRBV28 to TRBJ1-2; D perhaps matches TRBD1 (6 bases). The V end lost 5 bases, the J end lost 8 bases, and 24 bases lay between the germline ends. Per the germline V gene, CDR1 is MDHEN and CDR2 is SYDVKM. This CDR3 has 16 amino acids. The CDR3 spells CASSEGQGMASRGYTF. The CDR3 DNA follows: TGTGCCAGCAGTGAGGGCCAGGGGATGGCCTCAAGAGGCTACACCTTC.